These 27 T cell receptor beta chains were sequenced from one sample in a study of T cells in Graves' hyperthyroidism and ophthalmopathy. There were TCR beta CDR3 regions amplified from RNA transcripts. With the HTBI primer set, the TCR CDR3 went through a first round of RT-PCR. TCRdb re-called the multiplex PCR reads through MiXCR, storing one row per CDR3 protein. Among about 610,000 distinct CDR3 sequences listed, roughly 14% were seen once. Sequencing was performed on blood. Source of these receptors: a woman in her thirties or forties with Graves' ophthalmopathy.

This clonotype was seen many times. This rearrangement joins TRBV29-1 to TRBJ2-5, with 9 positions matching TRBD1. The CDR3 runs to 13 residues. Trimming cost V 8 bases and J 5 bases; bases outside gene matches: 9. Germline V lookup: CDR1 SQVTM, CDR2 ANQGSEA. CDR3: CSFKQGAGETQYF. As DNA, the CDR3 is TGCAGCTTCAAACAGGGGGCGGGGGAGACCCAGTACTTC.

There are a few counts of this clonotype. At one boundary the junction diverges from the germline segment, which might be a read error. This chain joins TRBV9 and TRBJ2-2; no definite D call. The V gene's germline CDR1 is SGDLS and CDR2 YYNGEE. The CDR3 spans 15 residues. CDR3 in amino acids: CTSSVGGVNTGELFF. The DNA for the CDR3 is TGTACCAGCAGCGTAGGTGGCGTGAACACCGGGGAGCTGTTTTTT.

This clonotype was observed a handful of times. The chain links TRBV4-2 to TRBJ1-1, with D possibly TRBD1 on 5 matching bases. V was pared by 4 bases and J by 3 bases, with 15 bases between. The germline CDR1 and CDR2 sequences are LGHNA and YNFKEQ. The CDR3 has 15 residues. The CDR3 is CASSPTWGVDTEAFF. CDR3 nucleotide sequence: TGTGCCAGCAGCCCTACTTGGGGGGTGGACACTGAAGCTTTCTTT.

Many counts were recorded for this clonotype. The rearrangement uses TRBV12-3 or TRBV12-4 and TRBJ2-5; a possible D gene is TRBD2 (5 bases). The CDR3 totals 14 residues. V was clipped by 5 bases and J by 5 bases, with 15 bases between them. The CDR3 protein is CASSPGLGRETQYF. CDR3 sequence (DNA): TGTGCCAGCAGTCCTGGACTGGGTCGTGAGACCCAGTACTTC.

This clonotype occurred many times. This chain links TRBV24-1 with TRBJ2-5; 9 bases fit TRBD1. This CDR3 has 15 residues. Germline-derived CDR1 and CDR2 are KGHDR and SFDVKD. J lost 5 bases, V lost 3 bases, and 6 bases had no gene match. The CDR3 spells CATSDRTGAVETQYF. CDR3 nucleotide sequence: TGTGCCACCAGTGATCGGACAGGGGCGGTGGAGACCCAGTACTTC.

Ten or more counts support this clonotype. CDR3 bases: TGCGCCAGCAGCTTGGGGGTGGATGAAGCTTTCTTT. Translating it yields CASSLGVDEAFF. The V gene is TRBV5-1, the J gene TRBJ1-1; no reliable D call. Germline V gives CDR1 SGHRS, CDR2 YFSETQ. The CDR3 contains 12 residues. V gave up 0 bases and J gave up 7 bases, with 7 bases separating them.

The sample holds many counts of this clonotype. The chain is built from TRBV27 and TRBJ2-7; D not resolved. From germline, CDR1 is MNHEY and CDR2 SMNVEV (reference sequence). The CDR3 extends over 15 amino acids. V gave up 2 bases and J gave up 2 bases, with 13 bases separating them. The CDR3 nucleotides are TGTGCCAGCAGTTTAGGGTCCTTTGGGACCTACGAGCAGTACTTC. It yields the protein CASSLGSFGTYEQYF.

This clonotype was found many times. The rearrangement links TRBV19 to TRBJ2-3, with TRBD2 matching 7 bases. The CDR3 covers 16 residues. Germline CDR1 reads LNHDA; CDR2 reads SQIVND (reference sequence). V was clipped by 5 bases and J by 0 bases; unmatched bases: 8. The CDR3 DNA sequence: TGTGCCAGTAGTCACCCTAGCGGTAGTAGCACAGATACGCAGTATTTT. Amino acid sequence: CASSHPSGSSTDTQYF.

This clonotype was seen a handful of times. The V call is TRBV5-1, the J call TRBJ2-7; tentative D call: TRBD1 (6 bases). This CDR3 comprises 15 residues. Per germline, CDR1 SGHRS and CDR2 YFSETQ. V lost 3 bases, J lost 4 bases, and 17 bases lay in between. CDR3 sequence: CASSSPSTGYYEQYF. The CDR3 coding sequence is TGCGCCAGCAGCTCCCCCTCGACAGGTTATTACGAGCAGTACTTC.

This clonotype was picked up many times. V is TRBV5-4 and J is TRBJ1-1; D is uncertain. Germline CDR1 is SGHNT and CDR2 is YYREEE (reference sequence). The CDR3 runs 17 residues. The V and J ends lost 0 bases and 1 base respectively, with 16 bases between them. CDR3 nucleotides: TGTGCCAGCAGCTTGGTGTCGTCTGGGTACCCGAACACTGAAGCTTTCTTT. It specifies CASSLVSSGYPNTEAFF.

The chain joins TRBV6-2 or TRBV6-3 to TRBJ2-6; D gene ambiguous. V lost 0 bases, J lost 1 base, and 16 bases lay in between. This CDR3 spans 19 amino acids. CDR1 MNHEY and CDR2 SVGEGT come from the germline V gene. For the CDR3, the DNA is TGTGCCAGCAGTTACTCTTTCCGGCCTGTCGGGTCTGGGGCCAACGTCCTGACTTTC. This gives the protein CASSYSFRPVGSGANVLTF.

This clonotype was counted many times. The CDR3 sequence is CASSLSMGGLEAEAFF. The CDR3 nucleotides are TGTGCCAGCAGCCTTTCAATGGGAGGATTGGAAGCTGAAGCTTTCTTT. The chain has TRBV12-3 or TRBV12-4 and TRBJ1-1; D uncertain. CDR3 length: 16 amino acids. V was trimmed by 6 bases and J by 6 bases, leaving 23 bases between them.

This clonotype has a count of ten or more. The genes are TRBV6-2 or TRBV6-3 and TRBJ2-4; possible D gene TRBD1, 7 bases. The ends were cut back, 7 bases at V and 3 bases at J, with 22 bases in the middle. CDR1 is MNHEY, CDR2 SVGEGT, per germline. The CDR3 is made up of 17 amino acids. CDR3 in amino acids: CASISAGTPGGKNIQYF. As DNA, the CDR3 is TGTGCCAGCATCTCCGCCGGGACTCCAGGGGGCAAAAACATTCAGTACTTC.

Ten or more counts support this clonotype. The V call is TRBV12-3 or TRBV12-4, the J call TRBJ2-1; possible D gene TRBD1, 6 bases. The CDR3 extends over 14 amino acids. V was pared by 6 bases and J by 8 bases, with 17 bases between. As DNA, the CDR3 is TGTGCCAGCAGAAAATCCGACAGGTTCGATGAGCAGTTCTTC. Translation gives CASRKSDRFDEQFF.

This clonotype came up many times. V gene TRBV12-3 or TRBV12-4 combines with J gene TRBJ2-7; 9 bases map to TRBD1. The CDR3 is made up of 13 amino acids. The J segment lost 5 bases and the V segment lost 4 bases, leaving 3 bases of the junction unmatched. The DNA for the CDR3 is TGTGCCAGCAGTTGGGGACAGGGTAACGAGCAGTACTTC. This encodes CASSWGQGNEQYF.

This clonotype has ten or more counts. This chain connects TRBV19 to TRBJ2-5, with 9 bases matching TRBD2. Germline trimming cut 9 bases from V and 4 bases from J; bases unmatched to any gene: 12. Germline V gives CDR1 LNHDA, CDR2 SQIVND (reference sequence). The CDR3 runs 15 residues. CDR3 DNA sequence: TGTGCCAGCTCCCGGCGGGAGGGCCTGGTAGAGACCCAGTACTTC. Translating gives CASSRREGLVETQYF.

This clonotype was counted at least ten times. CDR3 amino acids: CASSTSGTSGQETQYF. The CDR3 coding sequence is TGTGCCAGCAGTACCTCCGGGACTAGCGGCCAAGAGACCCAGTACTTC. The chain uses TRBV6-2 or TRBV6-3 and TRBJ2-5; 11 nucleotides match TRBD2. V was clipped by 5 bases and J by 1 base; unmatched bases: 6. Germline V lookup: CDR1 MNHEY, CDR2 SVGEGT. The CDR3 has 16 amino acids.

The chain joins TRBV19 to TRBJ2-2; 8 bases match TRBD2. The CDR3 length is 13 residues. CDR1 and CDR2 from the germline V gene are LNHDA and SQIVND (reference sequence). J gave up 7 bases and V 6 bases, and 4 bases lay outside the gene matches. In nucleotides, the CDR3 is TGTGCCAGTAGAGGGACTAGTGGCGGGGAGCTGTTTTTT. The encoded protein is CASRGTSGGELFF.

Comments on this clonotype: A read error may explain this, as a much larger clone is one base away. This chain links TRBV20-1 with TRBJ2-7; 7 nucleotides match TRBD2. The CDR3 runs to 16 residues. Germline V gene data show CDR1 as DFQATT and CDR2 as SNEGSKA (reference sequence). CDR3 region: CSARPMTSRSSYEHYF. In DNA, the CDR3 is TGCAGTGCTAGACCAATGACTAGCCGTAGCTCCTACGAGCATTACTTC.

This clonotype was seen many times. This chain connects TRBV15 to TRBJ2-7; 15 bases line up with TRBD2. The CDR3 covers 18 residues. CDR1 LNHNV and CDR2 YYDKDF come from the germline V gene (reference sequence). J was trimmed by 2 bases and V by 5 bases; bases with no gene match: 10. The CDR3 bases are TGTGCCACCAGCCAACAGGGAGGGACTAGCGGGAGGACCTACGAGCAGTACTTC. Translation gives CATSQQGGTSGRTYEQYF.

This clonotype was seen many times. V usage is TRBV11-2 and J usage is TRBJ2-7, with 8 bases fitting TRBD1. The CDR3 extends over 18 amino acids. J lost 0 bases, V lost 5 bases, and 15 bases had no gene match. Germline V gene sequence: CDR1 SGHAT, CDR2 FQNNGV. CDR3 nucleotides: TGTGCCAGCAGCAACATTCACCCGGGACAGGTAGACTCCTACGAGCAGTACTTC. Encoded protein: CASSNIHPGQVDSYEQYF.

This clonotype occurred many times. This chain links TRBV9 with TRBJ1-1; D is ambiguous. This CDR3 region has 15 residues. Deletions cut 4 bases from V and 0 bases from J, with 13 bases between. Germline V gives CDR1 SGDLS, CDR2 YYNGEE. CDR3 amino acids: CASSPHRALNTEAFF. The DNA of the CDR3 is TGTGCCAGCAGCCCCCACCGGGCCTTGAACACTGAAGCTTTCTTT.

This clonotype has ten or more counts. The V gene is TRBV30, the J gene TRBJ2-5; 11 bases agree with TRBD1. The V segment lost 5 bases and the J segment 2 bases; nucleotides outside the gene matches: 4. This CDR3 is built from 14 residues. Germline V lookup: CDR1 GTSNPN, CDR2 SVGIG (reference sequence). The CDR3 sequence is CAWAGQGGQETQYF. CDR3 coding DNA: TGTGCCTGGGCGGGACAGGGGGGACAAGAGACCCAGTACTTC. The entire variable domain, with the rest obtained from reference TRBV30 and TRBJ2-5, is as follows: SQTIHQWPATLVQPVGSPLSLECTVEGTSNPNLYWYRQAAGRGLQLLFYSVGIGQISSEVPQNLSASRPQDRQFILSSKKLLLSDSGFYLCAWAGQGGQETQYFGPGTRLLVL.

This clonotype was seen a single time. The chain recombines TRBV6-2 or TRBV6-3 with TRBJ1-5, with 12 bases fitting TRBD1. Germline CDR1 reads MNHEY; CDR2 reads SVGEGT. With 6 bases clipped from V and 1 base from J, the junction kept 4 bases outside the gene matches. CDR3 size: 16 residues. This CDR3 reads CASRGTGGASNQPQHF. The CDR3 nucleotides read TGTGCCAGCAGGGGGACAGGGGGCGCGAGCAATCAGCCCCAGCATTTT.

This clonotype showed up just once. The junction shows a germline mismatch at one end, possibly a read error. The CDR3 reads CASGIEWTENQPQHF. The CDR3 DNA follows: TGTGCCAGTGGTATAGAGTGGACAGAAAATCAGCCCCAGCATTTT. This sequence joins TRBV19 and TRBJ1-5; D might be TRBD1 (6 bases). This CDR3 contains 15 residues. Germline V gene sequence: CDR1 LNHDA, CDR2 SQIVND (reference sequence).

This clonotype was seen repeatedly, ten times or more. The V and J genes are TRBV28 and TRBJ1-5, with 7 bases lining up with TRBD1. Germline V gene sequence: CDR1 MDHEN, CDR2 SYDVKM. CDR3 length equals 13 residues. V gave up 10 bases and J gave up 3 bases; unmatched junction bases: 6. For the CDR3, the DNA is TGTGCCACCGAACAGGGGAACAATCAGCCCCAGCATTTT. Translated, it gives CATEQGNNQPQHF.

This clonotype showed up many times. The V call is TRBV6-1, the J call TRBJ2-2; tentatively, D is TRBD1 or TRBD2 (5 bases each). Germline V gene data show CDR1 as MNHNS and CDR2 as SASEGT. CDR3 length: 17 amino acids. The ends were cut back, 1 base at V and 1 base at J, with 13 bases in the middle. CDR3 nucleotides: TGTGCCAGCAGTGAAGGGGGGATAGCACGGAACACCGGGGAGCTGTTTTTT. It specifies CASSEGGIARNTGELFF.